What follows is one T cell receptor beta chain and its context. CDR1 and CDR2 (germline): MGHRA, YSYEKL. The V gene end was trimmed by 4 bases and the J gene end by 6 bases; junction bases not matched to a gene: 4. CDR3 length equals 15 residues. Assay: immunoSEQ multiplex PCR; the TCRdb copy retains only in-frame clones and omits some. The table has 99,000 or so clones, around 87% seen once. The data stem from a study of blood T cell repertoires in COVID-19. The rearrangement links TRBV4-1 to TRBJ2-2; TRBD1 aligns across 11 bases. The sequenced sample consisted of peripheral blood. The receptor comes from a man over 45 with acute or convalescent COVID-19. Written as DNA, the CDR3 is TGCGCCAGCAGCCGAGGACAGGGGGCCCCCGGGGAGCTGTTTTTT. Residues: CASSRGQGAPGELFF.